This is a list of T cell receptor beta chains from one sample in a study of blood T cell repertoires in COVID-19. The data were produced by immunoSEQ multiplex PCR, yet TCRdb's version contains in-frame clones alone and is incomplete. The data show under 200,000 clones, about 85% seen once. Specimen: peripheral blood. The source of these receptors is a woman in her forties or fifties with COVID-19, enrolled during active disease. CDR3s include the opening cysteine and the closing phenylalanine or tryptophan. The order of the fields is CDR3 DNA, CDR3 protein, V gene, J gene, D gene, clone size. D genes are given only for firm matches. Clone size is not always given. Where it is, it says once, few, many or a class for expanded clones.

TGTGCCAGCAGTGAAAACGGGGGGGAGTACAATGAGCAGTTCTTC	CASSENGGEYNEQFF	TRBV6-1	TRBJ2-1	TRBD2	.
TGTGCCAGCCGGACGGGGGGGCAAGAGACCCAGTACTTC	CASRTGGQETQYF	TRBV28	TRBJ2-5	TRBD2	.
TGTGCCAGAAGCTTAATCGACAGGGGGGGCGAGCAGTACTTC	CARSLIDRGGEQYF	TRBV7-5	TRBJ2-7	.	once
TGTGCCAGTAGTGCTTTGTTCAGGTTATCATCTGAAGCTTTCTTT	CASSALFRLSSEAFF	TRBV19	TRBJ1-1	.	once
TGTGCCAGCAGTTACTCGGGCAGGGAGGATGAAAAACTGTTTTTT	CASSYSGREDEKLFF	TRBV6-5	TRBJ1-4	.	.
TGTGCCAGCAGCAAGACGGGAAACCTCAATGAGCAGTTCTTC	CASSKTGNLNEQFF	TRBV9	TRBJ2-1	.	.
TGTGCCAGCAGTGAGAGGGTAGCGGGGCTGGCCTACGAGCAGTACTTC	CASSERVAGLAYEQYF	TRBV25-1	TRBJ2-7	TRBD2	.
TGTGCCAGCAGTTTCCTCCAGCGGGGGGACACAGATACGCAGTATTTT	CASSFLQRGDTDTQYF	TRBV28	TRBJ2-3	TRBD2	.
TGTGCCTGGGCGGACAACTCCTACAATGAGCAGTTCTTC	CAWADNSYNEQFF	TRBV30	TRBJ2-1	.	.
TGTGCCAGCAGCTTATTTGCGGGGTCCACCTACGAGCAGTACTTC	CASSLFAGSTYEQYF	TRBV7-9	TRBJ2-7	.	.
TGTGCCAGCAGCCAGTCAGTGGGGCGGAGGGCCTACGAGCAGTACTTC	CASSQSVGRRAYEQYF	TRBV4-2	TRBJ2-7	.	.
TGTGCCTGGAGATACGGGATCACTGAAGCTTTCTTT	CAWRYGITEAFF	TRBV30	TRBJ1-1	.	.
TGTGCTAGTGGTTTATGGGCAGGGGTATATACTGAAGCTTTCTTT	CASGLWAGVYTEAFF	TRBV12-5	TRBJ1-1	.	.
TGCGCCAGCAGCTTGGCCGGACTGGACAGACATGAAGCTTTCTTT	CASSLAGLDRHEAFF	TRBV5-1	TRBJ1-1	.	.
TGTGCCAGCAGTTACGGGGGGGCGCGTGAAAAACTGTTTTTT	CASSYGGAREKLFF	TRBV6-5	TRBJ1-4	.	.